Reported below is one TCR beta chain. This clonotype has at least ten counts. Its antigen is currently not known. Nothing much larger sits one base from this clone, and base qualities are not available. These data originate in a study of T-cell reconstitution after alpha-beta-depleted transplantation in children (dated by TCRdb to 2016 to 2017). Study-level background: Using TCR repertoire profiling, the study followed T-cell immune reconstitution in a quantitative way in children after TCRalphabeta/CD19-depleted allogeneic hematopoietic cell transplantation.

Libraries were built with PCR. The run used an Illumina HiSeq 2500. To normalize quantification of the TCRbeta repertoire, the TCR libraries were built with molecular barcoding that relied on unique molecular identifiers. Clones were called with MiXCR by TCRdb after fastp trimmed the public reads at Q25, and only in-frame beta chains were retained. Rows with one shared CDR3 protein collapse into an entry with the most common genes and DNA. The sample data list approximately 400,000 distinct CDR3 sequences, and roughly a tenth of these were observed just once. 4.5% to 6.5% of the sample comes from the top ten. This receptor was taken from a human donor who donated a stem cell graft to a child with acute myeloid leukemia. Here the sequenced sample was PBMCs from the stem cell graft donor, taken from the stem cell graft.

Read as DNA, the sequence is TGCAGTGCTCAGCGGGAGGGCCGGGAGACCCAGTACTTC. It is translated as CSAQREGRETQYF. Recombination connected TRBV20-1 to TRBJ2-5, and 10 junction bases match TRBD2. The CDR3 measures 13 amino acids from cysteine to phenylalanine. The entry retains the CDR3 DNA only, 39 bases that are in frame from base 1. CDR1 and CDR2 are drawn from the germline V gene (reference sequence): DFQATT, SNEGSKA. Relative to germline, V is missing 5 bases and J is missing 5 bases, with 5 bases of the junction outside any gene match.